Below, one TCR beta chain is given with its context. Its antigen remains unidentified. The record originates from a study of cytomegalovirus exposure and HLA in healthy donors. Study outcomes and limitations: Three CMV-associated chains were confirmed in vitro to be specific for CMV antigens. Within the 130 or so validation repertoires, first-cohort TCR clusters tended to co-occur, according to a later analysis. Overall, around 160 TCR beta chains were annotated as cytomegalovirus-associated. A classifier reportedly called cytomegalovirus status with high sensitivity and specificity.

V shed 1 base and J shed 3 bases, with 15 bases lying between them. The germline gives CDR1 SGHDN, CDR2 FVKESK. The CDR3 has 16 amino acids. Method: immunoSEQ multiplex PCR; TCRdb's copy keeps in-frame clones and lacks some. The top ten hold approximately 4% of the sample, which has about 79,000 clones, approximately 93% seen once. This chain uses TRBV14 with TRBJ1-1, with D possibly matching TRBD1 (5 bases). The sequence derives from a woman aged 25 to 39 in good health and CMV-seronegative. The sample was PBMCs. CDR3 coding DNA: TGTGCCAGCAGCCAAGGATGGGGCAACCTGGACACTGAAGCTTTCTTT. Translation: CASSQGWGNLDTEAFF.